This TCR beta chain was found in a study of T cells in Graves' hyperthyroidism and ophthalmopathy. Study-level information: Specimen type is peripheral blood, collected at initial diagnosis prior to any treatment.

The study's findings and limits: Blood also contained most expanded thyroid clonotypes above 0.001. Ophthalmopathy was separated from stable hyperthyroidism by a 13 V-J model.

Note on this clonotype: Its antigen remains unknown.

The definition of stable Graves' hyperthyroidism was no ophthalmopathy progression within 18 months. The CDR3 is made up of 16 amino acids. Trimming removed 5 bases at V and 8 bases at J, with 21 bases between. CDR1 KGHDR and CDR2 SFDVKD come from the germline V gene. Template material for amplifying TCR beta CDR3 regions consisted of RNA transcripts. The HTBI primer set drove a first-round RT-PCR of the TCR CDR3. TCRdb passed the multiplex PCR reads through MiXCR, listing each CDR3 protein once. Among about 350,000 distinct CDR3 sequences listed, about 14% were seen once. The V gene is TRBV24-1, the J gene TRBJ2-1; the D gene is possibly TRBD2 (6 bases). The sequence derives from a woman in her 30s with Graves' hyperthyroidism. Sequenced sample: blood. This CDR3 is CATSGGGAAKFYEQFF. CDR3 bases: TGTGCCACCAGTGGTGGAGGGGCGGCAAAGTTTTATGAGCAGTTCTTC.